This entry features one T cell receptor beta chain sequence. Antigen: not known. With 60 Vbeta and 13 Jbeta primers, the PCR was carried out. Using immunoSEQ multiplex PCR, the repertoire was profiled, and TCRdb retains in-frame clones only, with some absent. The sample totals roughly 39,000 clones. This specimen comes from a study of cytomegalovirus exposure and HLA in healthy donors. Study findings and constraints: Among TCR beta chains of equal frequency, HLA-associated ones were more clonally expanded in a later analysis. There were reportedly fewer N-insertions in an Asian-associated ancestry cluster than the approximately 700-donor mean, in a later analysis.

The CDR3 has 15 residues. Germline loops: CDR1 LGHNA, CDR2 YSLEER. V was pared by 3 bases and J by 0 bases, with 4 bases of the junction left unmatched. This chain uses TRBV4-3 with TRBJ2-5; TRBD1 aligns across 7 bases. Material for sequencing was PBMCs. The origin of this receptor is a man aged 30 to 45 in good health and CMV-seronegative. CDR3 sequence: CASSQQGQNQETQYF. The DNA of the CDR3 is TGCGCCAGCAGCCAGCAGGGACAGAACCAAGAGACCCAGTACTTC.